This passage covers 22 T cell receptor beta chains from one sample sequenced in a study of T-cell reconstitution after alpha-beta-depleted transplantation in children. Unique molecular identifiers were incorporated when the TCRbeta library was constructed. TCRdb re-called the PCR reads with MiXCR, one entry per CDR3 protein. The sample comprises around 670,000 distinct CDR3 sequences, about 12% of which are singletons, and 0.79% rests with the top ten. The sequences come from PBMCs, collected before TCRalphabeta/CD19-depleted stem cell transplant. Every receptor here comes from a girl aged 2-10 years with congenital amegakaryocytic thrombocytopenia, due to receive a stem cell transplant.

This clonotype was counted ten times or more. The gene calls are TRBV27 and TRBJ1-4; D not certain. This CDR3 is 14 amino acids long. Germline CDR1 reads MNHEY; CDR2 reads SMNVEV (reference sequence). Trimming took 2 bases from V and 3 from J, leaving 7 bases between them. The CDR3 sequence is CASSLNLPNEKLFF. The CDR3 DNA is TGTGCCAGCAGTTTAAATCTACCTAATGAAAAACTGTTTTTT.

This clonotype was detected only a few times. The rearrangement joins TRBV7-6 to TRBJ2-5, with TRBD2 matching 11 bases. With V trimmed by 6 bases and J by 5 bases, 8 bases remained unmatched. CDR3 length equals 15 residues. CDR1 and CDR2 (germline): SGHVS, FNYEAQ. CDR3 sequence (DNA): TGTGCCAGCAGAAAAACTAGCGGGGGACCGGAGACCCAGTACTTC. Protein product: CASRKTSGGPETQYF. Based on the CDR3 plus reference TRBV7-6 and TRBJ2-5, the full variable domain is GAGVSQSPRYKVTKRGQDVALRCDPISGHVSLYWYRQALGQGPEFLTYFNYEAQQDKSGLPNDRFSAERPEGSISTLTIQRTEQRDSAMYRCASRKTSGGPETQYFGPGTRLLVL.

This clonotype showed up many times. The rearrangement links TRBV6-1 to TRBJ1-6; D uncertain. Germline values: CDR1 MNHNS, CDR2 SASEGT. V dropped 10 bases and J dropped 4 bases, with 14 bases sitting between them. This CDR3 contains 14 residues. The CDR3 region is CATLPGRYNSPLHF. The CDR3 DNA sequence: TGTGCCACCCTCCCGGGGAGGTATAATTCACCCCTCCACTTT.

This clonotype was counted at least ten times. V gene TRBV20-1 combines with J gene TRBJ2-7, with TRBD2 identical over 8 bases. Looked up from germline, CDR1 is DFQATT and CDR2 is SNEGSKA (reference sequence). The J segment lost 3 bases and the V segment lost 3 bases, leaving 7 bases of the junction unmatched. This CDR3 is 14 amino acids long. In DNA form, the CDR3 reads TGCAGTGCTAGTCGGGAGGGTTCTGGCTACGAGCAGTACTTC. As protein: CSASREGSGYEQYF.

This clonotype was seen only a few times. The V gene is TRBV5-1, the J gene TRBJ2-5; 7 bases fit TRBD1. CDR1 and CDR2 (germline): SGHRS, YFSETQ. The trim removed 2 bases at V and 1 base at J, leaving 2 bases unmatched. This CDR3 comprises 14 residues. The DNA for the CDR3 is TGCGCCAGCAGCTTACGGACAGGCCAAGAGACCCAGTACTTC. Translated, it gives CASSLRTGQETQYF.

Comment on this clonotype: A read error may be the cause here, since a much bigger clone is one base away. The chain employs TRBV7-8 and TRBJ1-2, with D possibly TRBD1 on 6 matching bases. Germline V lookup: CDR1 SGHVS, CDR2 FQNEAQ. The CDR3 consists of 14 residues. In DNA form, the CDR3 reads TGTGCCAGCAGCTTAAACACAGGGAACTATGGCGACACCTTC. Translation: CASSLNTGNYGDTF.

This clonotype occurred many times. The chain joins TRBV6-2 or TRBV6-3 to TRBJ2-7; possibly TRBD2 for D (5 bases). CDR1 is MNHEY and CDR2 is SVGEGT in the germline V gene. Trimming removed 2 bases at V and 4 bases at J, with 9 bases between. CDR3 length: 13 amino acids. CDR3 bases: TGTGCCAGCAGTTACGACTATACATACGAGCAGTACTTC. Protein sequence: CASSYDYTYEQYF.

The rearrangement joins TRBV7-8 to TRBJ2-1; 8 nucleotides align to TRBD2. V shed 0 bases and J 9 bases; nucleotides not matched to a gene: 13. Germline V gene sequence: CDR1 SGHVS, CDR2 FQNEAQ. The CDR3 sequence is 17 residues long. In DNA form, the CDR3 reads TGTGCCAGCAGCTTAGCGATAGTGGGGCTAGCGGGTACTGAGCAGTTCTTC. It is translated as CASSLAIVGLAGTEQFF.

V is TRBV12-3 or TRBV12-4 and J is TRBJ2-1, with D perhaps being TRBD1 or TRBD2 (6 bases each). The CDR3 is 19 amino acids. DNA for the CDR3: TGTACCTTCTGTTTAGCAGTTGACAGGCCTAGCGCGACCTACAATGAGCAGTTCTTC. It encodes CTFCLAVDRPSATYNEQFF.

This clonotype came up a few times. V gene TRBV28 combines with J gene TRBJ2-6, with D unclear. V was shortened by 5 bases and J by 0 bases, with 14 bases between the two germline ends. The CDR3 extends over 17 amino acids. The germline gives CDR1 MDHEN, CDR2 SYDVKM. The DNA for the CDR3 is TGTGCCAGCAGTACCCCTGGACCGAGCTCTGGGGCCAACGTCCTGACTTTC. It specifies CASSTPGPSSGANVLTF.

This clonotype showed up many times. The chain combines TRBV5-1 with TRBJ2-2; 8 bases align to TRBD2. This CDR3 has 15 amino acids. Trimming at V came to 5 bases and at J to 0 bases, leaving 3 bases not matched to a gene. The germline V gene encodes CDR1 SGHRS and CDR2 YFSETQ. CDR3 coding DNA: TGCGCCAGCAGGAAACTAGCGGCGAACACCGGGGAGCTGTTTTTT. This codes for CASRKLAANTGELFF.

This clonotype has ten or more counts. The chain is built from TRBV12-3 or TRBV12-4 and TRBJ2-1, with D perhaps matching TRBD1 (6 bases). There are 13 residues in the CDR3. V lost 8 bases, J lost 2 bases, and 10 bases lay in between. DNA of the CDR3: TGTGCCAGCTGCAGGGACACCTACAATGAGCAGTTCTTC. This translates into CASCRDTYNEQFF.

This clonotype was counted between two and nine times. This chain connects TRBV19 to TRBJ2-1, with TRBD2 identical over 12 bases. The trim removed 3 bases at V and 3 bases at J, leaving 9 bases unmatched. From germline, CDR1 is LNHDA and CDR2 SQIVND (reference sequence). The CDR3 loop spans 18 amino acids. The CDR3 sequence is CASSILSSGRAFYNEQFF. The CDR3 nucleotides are TGTGCCAGTAGTATTTTGTCTAGCGGGAGGGCATTCTACAATGAGCAGTTCTTC.

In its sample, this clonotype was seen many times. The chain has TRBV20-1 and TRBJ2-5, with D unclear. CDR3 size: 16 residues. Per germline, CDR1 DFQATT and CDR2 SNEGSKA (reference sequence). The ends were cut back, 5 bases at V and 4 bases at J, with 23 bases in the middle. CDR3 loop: CSAPPFTPGERETQYF. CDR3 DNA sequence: TGCAGTGCTCCCCCCTTTACGCCTGGCGAACGAGAGACCCAGTACTTC.

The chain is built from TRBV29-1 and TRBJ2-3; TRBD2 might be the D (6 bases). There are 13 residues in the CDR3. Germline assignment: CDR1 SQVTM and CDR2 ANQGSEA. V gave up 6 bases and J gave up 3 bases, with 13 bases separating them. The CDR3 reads CSVSGDGTDTQYF. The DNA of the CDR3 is TGCAGCGTATCGGGAGACGGGACAGATACGCAGTATTTT.

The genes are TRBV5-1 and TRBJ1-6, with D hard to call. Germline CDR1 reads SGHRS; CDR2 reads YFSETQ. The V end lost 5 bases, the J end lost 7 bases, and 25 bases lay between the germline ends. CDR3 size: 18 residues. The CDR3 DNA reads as TGCGCCAGCAGTTTAACCGGGGTCCCGGCGTACCCAAATTCACCCCTCCACTTT. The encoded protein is CASSLTGVPAYPNSPLHF.

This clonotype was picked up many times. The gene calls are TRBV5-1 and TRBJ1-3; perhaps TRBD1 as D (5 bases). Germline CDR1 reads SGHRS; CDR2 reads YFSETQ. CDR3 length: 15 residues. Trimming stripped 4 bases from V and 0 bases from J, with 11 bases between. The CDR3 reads CASSDSGYSGNTIYF. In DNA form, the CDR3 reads TGCGCCAGCAGCGACTCAGGGTACTCTGGAAACACCATATATTTT. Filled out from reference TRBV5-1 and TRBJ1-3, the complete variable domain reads KAGVTQTPRYLIKTRGQQVTLSCSPISGHRSVSWYQQTPGQGLQFLFEYFSETQRNKGNFPGRFSGRQFSNSRSEMNVSTLELGDSALYLCASSDSGYSGNTIYFGEGSWLTVV.

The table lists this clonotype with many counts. The CDR3 sequence is CASSLAIPNTGELFF. CDR3 nucleotide sequence: TGTGCCAGCAGTTTAGCTATACCTAACACCGGGGAGCTGTTTTTT. The chain couples TRBV12-3 or TRBV12-4 to TRBJ2-2; D gene ambiguous. Trimming left V 0 bases short and J 2 bases short, with 7 bases between. This CDR3 is built from 15 residues.

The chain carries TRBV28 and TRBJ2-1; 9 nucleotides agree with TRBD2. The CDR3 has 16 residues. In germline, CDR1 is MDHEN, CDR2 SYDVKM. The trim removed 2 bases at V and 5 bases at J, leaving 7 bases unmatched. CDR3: CASSLATSGYHNEQFF. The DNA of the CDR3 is TGTGCCAGCAGTTTAGCTACTAGCGGGTATCACAATGAGCAGTTCTTC.

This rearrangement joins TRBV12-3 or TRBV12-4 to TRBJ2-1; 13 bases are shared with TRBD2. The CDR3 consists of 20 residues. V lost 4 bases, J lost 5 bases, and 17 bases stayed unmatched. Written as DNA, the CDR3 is TGTGCCAGCAGTTCTACCCCGGGACTAGCGGGGCTGGGGGGTAACAATGAGCAGTTCTTC. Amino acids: CASSSTPGLAGLGGNNEQFF.

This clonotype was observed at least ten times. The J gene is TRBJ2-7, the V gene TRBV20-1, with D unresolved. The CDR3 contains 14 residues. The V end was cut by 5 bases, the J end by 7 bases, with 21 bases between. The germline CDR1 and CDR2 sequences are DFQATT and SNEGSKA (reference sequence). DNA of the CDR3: TGCAGTGCTCCCAATGACACACCGCGTGATGAGCAGTACTTC. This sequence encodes CSAPNDTPRDEQYF.

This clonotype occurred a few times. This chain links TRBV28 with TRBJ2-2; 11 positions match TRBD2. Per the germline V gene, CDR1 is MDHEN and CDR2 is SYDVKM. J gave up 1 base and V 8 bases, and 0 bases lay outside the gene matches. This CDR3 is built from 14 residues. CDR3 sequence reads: CASLAGGNTGELFF. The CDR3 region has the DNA TGTGCCAGCCTAGCGGGAGGGAACACCGGGGAGCTGTTTTTT.